Presented here are 9 T cell receptor beta chains from one specimen sequenced in a study of CD8+ T cells in alopecia areata. It was cDNA, reverse transcribed from extracted RNA, that served as the sequencing template. Data came from immunoSEQ multiplex PCR; TCRdb stores just in-frame clones and leaves some out. The sample shows 150,000 or so clones, roughly 48% of them seen only once. Sequencing was performed on CD4+ T cells sorted from blood. All receptors derive from a human donor with alopecia areata.

This chain links TRBV5-1 with TRBJ1-2; tentatively, D is TRBD1 (6 bases). Germline CDR1 reads SGHRS; CDR2 reads YFSETQ. The CDR3 length is 13 residues. V lost 4 bases, J lost 8 bases, and 15 bases lay in between. This chain's CDR3 is CASSRDTTGGYTF. CDR3 sequence (DNA): TGCGCCAGCAGCCGGGACACCACTGGGGGCTACACCTTC. Variable domain in full (rest from reference TRBV5-1 and TRBJ1-2): KAGVTQTPRYLIKTRGQQVTLSCSPISGHRSVSWYQQTPGQGLQFLFEYFSETQRNKGNFPGRFSGRQFSNSRSEMNVSTLELGDSALYLCASSRDTTGGYTFGSGTRLTVV.

V and J are TRBV5-4 and TRBJ2-7, with unresolved D. V lost 4 bases, J lost 6 bases, and 14 bases lay in between. Germline loops: CDR1 SGHNT, CDR2 YYREEE (reference sequence). The CDR3 runs to 13 residues. Here the CDR3 reads CASSPQVLGEQYF. CDR3 coding DNA: TGTGCCAGCAGCCCTCAAGTCTTGGGCGAGCAGTACTTC. Full variable domain (missing parts from reference TRBV5-4 and TRBJ2-7): ETGVTQSPTHLIKTRGQQVTLRCSSQSGHNTVSWYQQALGQGPQFIFQYYREEENGRGNFPPRFSGLQFPNYSSELNVNALELDDSALYLCASSPQVLGEQYFGPGTRLTVT.

There are a few counts of this clone. The V and J genes are TRBV29-1 and TRBJ2-5, with a possible D match to TRBD2 (5 bases). Trimming pared 1 base from V and 7 bases from J, leaving 25 bases between. This CDR3 contains 17 residues. Germline V CDR1 and CDR2: SQVTM, ANQGSEA. The CDR3 sequence: CSVEARASAWLLGTQYF. The DNA of the CDR3 is TGCAGCGTTGAAGCGCGGGCCTCTGCCTGGCTCTTGGGGACCCAGTACTTC. Full variable domain (missing parts from reference TRBV29-1 and TRBJ2-5): SAVISQKPSRDICQRGTSLTIQCQVDSQVTMMFWYRQQPGQSLTLIATANQGSEATYESGFVIDKFPISRPNLTFSTLTVSNMSPEDSSIYLCSVEARASAWLLGTQYFGPGTRLLVL.

This clone has a handful of counts. The chain has TRBV19 and TRBJ2-1; D is uncertain. The germline V gene has CDR1 LNHDA and CDR2 SQIVND (reference sequence). V lost 5 bases and J lost 10, with 9 bases in between. The CDR3 is 11 amino acids. The CDR3 reads CASSHMAEQFF. For the CDR3, the DNA is TGTGCCAGTAGTCACATGGCCGAGCAGTTCTTC.

As concerns this clone: An end of the junction does not agree with germline; a read error may underlie this. The chain is built from TRBV28 and TRBJ2-3; 12 bases align to TRBD2. This CDR3 has 14 residues. Germline V gene lookup returns CDR1 MDHEN and CDR2 SYDVKM. Here the CDR3 DNA reads TGTGCCAGCAGTTCCAAGCCAACTCTAGCGGGAGGGCATTTT. Translation: CASSSKPTLAGGHF.

This clone was seen a handful of times. The J gene is TRBJ2-7, the V gene TRBV5-1; D is undetermined. The ends were cut back, 3 bases at V and 2 bases at J, with 12 bases in the middle. Per the germline V gene, CDR1 is SGHRS and CDR2 is YFSETQ. The CDR3 length is 14 residues. The CDR3, as DNA: TGCGCCAGCAGCTGGGTCGGGCCAACCTACGAGCAGTACTTC. Encoded protein: CASSWVGPTYEQYF.

Only a few counts were recorded for this clone. The rearrangement joins TRBV7-3 to TRBJ2-2, with D perhaps TRBD2 (6 bases). The germline gives CDR1 SGHTA, CDR2 FQGTGA. Trimming took off 10 bases at V and 5 bases at J, with 14 bases between the two ends. This CDR3 is built from 13 residues. DNA of the CDR3: TGTGCCACCGCCGGAGGGGCAACCGGGGAGCTGTTTTTT. Protein sequence: CATAGGATGELFF.

The V and J genes are TRBV6-1 and TRBJ2-1, with 8 positions matching TRBD2. The J segment lost 9 bases and the V segment lost 2 bases, leaving 6 bases of the junction unmatched. The length of the CDR3 is 14 residues. CDR1 is MNHNS and CDR2 is SASEGT in the germline V gene. The CDR3 loop reads CASSESGSWREQFF. The CDR3 coding sequence is TGTGCCAGCAGTGAAAGCGGGAGTTGGCGTGAGCAGTTCTTC.

The rearrangement joins TRBV2 to TRBJ2-7; D is ambiguous. This CDR3 contains 13 residues. The germline CDR1 and CDR2 sequences are SNHLY and FYNNEI. V was clipped by 3 bases and J by 8 bases, with 14 bases between them. CDR3 sequence reads: CASSESRRSQQYF. CDR3 DNA sequence: TGTGCCAGCAGTGAGTCCCGGCGATCACAGCAGTACTTC.